This T cell receptor beta chain appears in the sequencing data of a study of cytomegalovirus exposure and HLA in healthy donors. 13 Jbeta primers and 60 Vbeta primers were used for the PCR. Clones were sequenced by immunoSEQ multiplex PCR, and TCRdb holds only the in-frame ones, with some missing. The table shows fewer than 120,000 clones, with 76% occurring only once. The CDR3 totals 15 residues. CDR1 is GTSNPN and CDR2 is SVGIG in the germline V gene (reference sequence). Study findings and constraints: A later analysis appeared to link common viral pathogens to several of the most significant clusters.

This clone has just one count. Antigen specificity is unknown. Sequence at one end of the junction differs from germline and may be a read error. The V gene is TRBV30, the J gene TRBJ1-3, with D possibly matching TRBD1 (5 bases). This sequence originates from a man aged 25 to 40 in good health and CMV-seropositive. The sequenced sample was PBMCs. CDR3 nucleotide sequence: TGTGCTTGGACGGCTTCGGGGGTGACTGGAAACACCATATATTTT. Protein: CAWTASGVTGNTIYF.